The T cell receptor beta chain described here comes from a study of T cell clones after liver transplantation (dated by TCRdb to the late 2010s). About the study as a whole: The samples were obtained from ITN030ST, a randomized trial that attempted immunosuppression withdrawal within 2 years after liver transplantation. Three of the eight recipients were HCV-positive; the others were transplanted for non-autoimmune, non-viral indications. Donor-reactive T cell clones were identified by TCRbeta sequencing following a pre-transplant mixed lymphocyte reaction and were subsequently tracked in post-transplant blood. Tolerance was defined as complete immunosuppression withdrawal for at least one year with no rise in liver enzymes beyond twice the upper limit of normal. As an antigen-independent comparator for the donor-reactive sequences, third party-reactive TCRbeta sequences from pre-transplant MLRs were identified as well. Until randomization at 12-24 months post-transplant, subjects were given standard immunosuppression, with no induction therapy. Of the 8 liver transplant recipients making up the studied cohort, 3 were classified as tolerant and 5 as non-tolerant. Blood samples were collected pre-transplant, then pre-randomization ahead of withdrawal, and finally post-randomization once withdrawal had either been completed or failed. Study-wide conclusions, independent of this receptor: The conclusions were considered preliminary, being limited by small, heterogeneous patient numbers and non-standardized post-transplant time points. Because allograft tissue specimens were not available, migration of donor-reactive T cells into the graft, rather than deletion, may have occurred. Low numbers of available donor cells limited the measurable donor-reactive repertoire in two subjects. When repertoire turnover was accounted for, significantly reduced detection of donor-reactive sequences was found in 7 of 8 subjects for CD4 and in 8 of 8 subjects for CD8. Donor-reactive sequences declined more than third party-reactive ones, suggesting partial antigen-specific deletion unrelated to withdrawal success. In most of the 8 subjects, circulating donor-reactive CD4 TCRbeta sequences decreased significantly after transplant, regardless of tolerance or HCV status.

The time point label, as the study defines it: pre-transplant. Thawed unstimulated PBMCs were stained for CD3, CD4 and CD8 and FACS-sorted into CD3+CD4+ and CD3+CD8+ populations. Each of the 8 studied subjects was randomized to immunosuppression withdrawal. The Qiagen DNeasy Blood and Tissue Kit was used for genomic DNA isolation. As concerns this clone: Its antigen is currently not known. No quality values exist for individual bases; no much larger clone is one base distant.

The CDR3 goes from the cysteine to the phenylalanine over 15 residues. The kept DNA is CDR3 alone, 45 bases in frame from the first base. V is cut by 4 bases and J by 4 bases, and the space between the germline ends is 13 bases. Taken from the germline V gene, the CDR1 and CDR2 loops are SNHLY and FYNNEI. High-throughput TCRbeta CDR3 sequencing of frozen genomic DNA was performed by immunoSEQ, with PCR amplification, mapping, bias correction and internal controls included. The paper's data handling went like this. Productive rearrangements were retained, and unique TCRbeta sequences were defined by the CDR3 nucleotide sequence together with the V and J gene. For classification of a sequence as donor-reactive, at least 5-fold expansion in CFSE-low cells relative to unstimulated pre-transplant cells and a frequency of at least 0.01% were required. Per-subject minimum frequency thresholds, based on the lowest-template unstimulated sample, ensured at least 90% detection power. Jensen-Shannon divergence between the top 1000 TCRbeta sequences post-transplant and pre-transplant was used to measure repertoire turnover. Changes in detection of donor-reactive sequences were assessed with two-sided Fisher's exact tests. Drawn from immuneACCESS, this table holds only the in-frame rearrangements with V and J called that TCRdb kept. Clones are partly lost; checked studies trace under half to an unresolved V gene and leave the rest unexplained. The DNA gave D and trimming, while V, J and clone size come from that table. The sample yields about 72,000 clones; 90% were counted once. Of the sample, about 2.5% is held by the ten largest clones.

This receptor chain uses TRBV2 and TRBJ2-2; TRBD1 is a possible D gene, resting on 5 matching bases. The source material was CD4+ T cells from blood, sampled before liver transplant. The clonotype originates from a human donor who received a liver transplant. The CDR3 protein sequence reads: CASSGAGFFTGELFF. The nucleotides read TGTGCCAGCAGTGGCGCAGGGTTTTTCACCGGGGAGCTGTTTTTT.